The 27 T cell receptor beta chains presented below share a single source sample, sequenced in a study of T cell responses to AZD1222 COVID-19 vaccine. The repertoire was sequenced with immunoSEQ multiplex PCR; TCRdb's copy has only in-frame clones and lacks some. The sample contains over 150,000 clones, just over 90% of which appear only once. This sample comprised peripheral blood, obtained on day 0 of AZD1222 vaccination. These receptors were collected from an adult in good health.

The rearrangement links TRBV2 to TRBJ1-1; D not resolved. Between the trimmed V and J ends, which lost 0 bases and 9 bases, there was a span of 5 bases. The CDR3 is 11 residues long. The germline V gene encodes CDR1 SNHLY and CDR2 FYNNEI. CDR3 coding DNA: TGTGCCAGCAGTGAAGCAGAGAAAGCTTTCTTT. It encodes CASSEAEKAFF.

This chain links TRBV7-3 with TRBJ1-2, with D perhaps TRBD1 (5 bases). CDR1 is SGHTA and CDR2 is FQGTGA in the germline V gene. The length of the CDR3 is 16 residues. The ends were cut back, 0 bases at V and 8 bases at J, with 19 bases in the middle. The CDR3 loop is CASSLTYRSDIRGYTF. The CDR3 DNA is TGTGCCAGCAGCTTAACCTACAGGTCGGATATTAGAGGCTACACCTTC.

The chain employs TRBV2 and TRBJ2-5; 10 bases are shared with TRBD2. The germline gives CDR1 SNHLY, CDR2 FYNNEI. CDR3 length: 16 amino acids. J lost 7 bases, V lost 5 bases, and 13 bases had no gene match. CDR3 sequence (DNA): TGTGCCAGCAGTCCATTTAGCGGGGGGTTGGACTTGACCCAGTACTTC. It codes for CASSPFSGGLDLTQYF.

The chain employs TRBV7-4 and TRBJ2-1, with D perhaps matching TRBD1 (5 bases). The V end lost 2 bases, the J end lost 8 bases, and 13 bases lay between the germline ends. This CDR3 comprises 14 residues. Germline CDR1 SGHVT, CDR2 SQSDAQ. CDR3 sequence reads: CASSLKGLEDEQFF. CDR3 coding DNA: TGTGCCAGCAGCTTAAAGGGGCTTGAGGATGAGCAGTTCTTC.

V usage is TRBV7-2 and J usage is TRBJ2-7, with TRBD2 matching over 7 bases. Germline V gene lookup returns CDR1 SGHTA and CDR2 FQGNSA. The CDR3 runs 13 residues. With V trimmed by 5 bases and J by 4 bases, 5 bases remained unmatched. In nucleotides, the CDR3 is TGTGCCAGCAGCCCCGGGGGGTGGTACGAGCAGTACTTC. Protein product: CASSPGGWYEQYF.

J is TRBJ2-7 and V is TRBV10-2; 8 positions match TRBD1. This CDR3 is built from 12 residues. With V trimmed by 8 bases and J by 3 bases, 3 bases remained unmatched. Germline CDR1 reads WSHSY; CDR2 reads SAAADI. The chain's CDR3 is CASGTGGYEQYF. DNA for the CDR3: TGCGCCAGCGGAACAGGGGGCTACGAGCAGTACTTC.

This chain joins TRBV23-1 and TRBJ1-6; D is perhaps TRBD1 (5 bases). TRBV23-1 falls under the ORF class, with uncertain function. Trimming shortened V by 0 bases and J by 4 bases, and 13 bases separated the two germline ends. The CDR3 sequence is 17 residues long. CDR3 residues: CASSQSPGRRYNSPLHF. The CDR3, as DNA: TGCGCCAGCAGTCAATCGCCAGGGCGGAGGTATAATTCACCCCTCCACTTT.

The chain is built from TRBV27 and TRBJ2-3; 13 nucleotides match TRBD2. The CDR3 is made up of 16 amino acids. The germline CDR1 and CDR2 sequences are MNHEY and SMNVEV (reference sequence). Trimming took 3 bases from V and 6 from J; bases not matched to a gene: 6. The CDR3 coding sequence is TGTGCCAGCAGTTTCTCACTAGCGGGGGGGGTGGATACGCAGTATTTT. This codes for CASSFSLAGGVDTQYF.

The CDR3 protein is CAWSGSAGETQYF. CDR3 nucleotides: TGTGCCTGGAGTGGCTCAGCGGGCGAGACCCAGTACTTC. The chain carries TRBV30 and TRBJ2-5, with D tentatively TRBD2 (6 bases). The germline V gene encodes CDR1 GTSNPN and CDR2 SVGIG (reference sequence). The CDR3 length is 13 residues. Deletions cut 1 base from V and 5 bases from J, with 11 bases between.

The chain couples TRBV27 to TRBJ1-6; 8 nucleotides match TRBD1. CDR1 and CDR2 from the germline V gene are MNHEY and SMNVEV (reference sequence). V lost 4 bases, J lost 8 bases, and 7 bases stayed unmatched. The CDR3 totals 15 residues. CDR3 sequence reads: CASSSLQGADSPLHF. For the CDR3, the DNA is TGTGCCAGCAGTTCGCTTCAGGGGGCCGATTCACCCCTCCACTTT.

The rearrangement uses TRBV4-3 and TRBJ2-3; 13 bases align to TRBD2. The CDR3 consists of 19 residues. Trimming cost V 1 base and J 0 bases; bases outside gene matches: 7. The germline V gene encodes CDR1 LGHNA and CDR2 YSLEER. The CDR3 DNA sequence: TGCGCCAGCAGCCAAGGACTAGCGGGGGGCCAGACCAGCACAGATACGCAGTATTTT. Translated, it gives CASSQGLAGGQTSTDTQYF.

The chain joins TRBV29-1 to TRBJ1-5, with D unresolved. V was shortened by 5 bases and J by 4 bases, with 9 bases between the two germline ends. In germline, CDR1 is SQVTM, CDR2 ANQGSEA. The CDR3 loop spans 12 amino acids. CDR3 sequence (DNA): TGCAGCGTTTCGGGCCTTAATCAGCCCCAGCATTTT. Protein sequence: CSVSGLNQPQHF. The entire variable domain, with the rest obtained from reference TRBV29-1 and TRBJ1-5, is as follows: SAVISQKPSRDICQRGTSLTIQCQVDSQVTMMFWYRQQPGQSLTLIATANQGSEATYESGFVIDKFPISRPNLTFSTLTVSNMSPEDSSIYLCSVSGLNQPQHFGDGTRLSIL.

J is TRBJ1-4 and V is TRBV4-2; possible D gene TRBD1, 6 bases. Trimming took off 0 bases at V and 0 bases at J, with 26 bases between the two ends. The CDR3 runs to 22 residues. From germline, CDR1 is LGHNA and CDR2 YNFKEQ. The CDR3 DNA sequence: TGTGCCAGCAGCCAAGACTCGGCCCGGCTTTGGGGACAACAGACAACTAATGAAAAACTGTTTTTT. Translation gives CASSQDSARLWGQQTTNEKLFF.

A note on this clone: This CDR3 is also generated by other DNA sequences in the sample. The CDR3 spells CASSPADTQYF. CDR3 sequence (DNA): TGTGCCAGCTCCCCCGCAGATACGCAGTATTTT. This chain connects TRBV18 to TRBJ2-3; D is undetermined. The ends were cut back, 6 bases at V and 4 bases at J, with 5 bases in the middle. Per the germline V gene, CDR1 is KGHSH and CDR2 is LQKENI. CDR3 size: 11 residues.

This chain connects TRBV27 to TRBJ1-3, with a possible D match to TRBD1 (5 bases). Per the germline V gene, CDR1 is MNHEY and CDR2 is SMNVEV (reference sequence). Trimming shortened V by 5 bases and J by 4 bases, and 12 bases separated the two germline ends. This CDR3 region has 14 residues. The CDR3 loop reads CASSPGDGGNTIYF. The CDR3 coding sequence is TGTGCCAGCAGTCCCGGGGACGGCGGAAACACCATATATTTT.

The J gene is TRBJ1-2, the V gene TRBV9; 11 nucleotides match TRBD1. This CDR3 region has 18 residues. CDR1 and CDR2 from the germline V gene are SGDLS and YYNGEE. Trimming took 4 bases from V and 2 from J; bases not matched to a gene: 13. Here the CDR3 reads CASSTRGTGTGGNYGYTF. The CDR3 nucleotides are TGTGCCAGCAGCACCCGTGGGACCGGGACAGGGGGAAACTATGGCTACACCTTC.

This sequence joins TRBV12-3 or TRBV12-4 and TRBJ2-7, with D perhaps being TRBD1 or TRBD2 (5 bases each). Trimming took 7 bases from V and 7 from J, leaving 17 bases between them. The CDR3 has 13 amino acids. The CDR3 sequence is CASTPGTGREQYF. The CDR3 DNA sequence: TGTGCCAGCACTCCCGGGACGGGTAGGGAGCAGTACTTC.

This clone has just one count. CDR3 sequence reads: CASSYFQGGNEKLFF. The CDR3 coding sequence is TGTGCCAGCAGTTACTTTCAGGGGGGTAATGAAAAACTGTTTTTT. The J gene is TRBJ1-4, the V gene TRBV6-5; the match to TRBD1 covers 7 bases. The germline CDR1 and CDR2 sequences are MNHEY and SVGAGI. CDR3 length equals 15 residues. With 1 base clipped from V and 4 bases from J, the junction kept 3 bases outside the gene matches.

This sequence joins TRBV21-1 and TRBJ2-7; TRBD1, the table's D call, was not compared with the DNA. TRBV21-1 is noted as a pseudogene. CDR3 length: 14 residues. The DNA of the CDR3 is TGTGCCACGACACAGGTCTCCCACTCCCACGAGCAGTACTTC. This encodes CATTQVSHSHEQYF.

This chain links TRBV7-3 with TRBJ1-1, with 7 bases lining up with TRBD1. CDR3 size: 16 residues. Germline-derived CDR1 and CDR2 are SGHTA and FQGTGA. The ends lost 2 bases at V and 1 base at J; junction bases unmatched: 7. The CDR3 region has the DNA TGTGCCAGCAGCTTATCGCCTGGGACAGCGAACACTGAAGCTTTCTTT. Residues: CASSLSPGTANTEAFF.

This chain uses TRBV6-2 or TRBV6-3 with TRBJ2-7; 9 bases are shared with TRBD2. Germline lookup yields CDR1 MNHEY and CDR2 SVGEGT. The junction had 9 bases not matched to a gene; V was cut back by 0 bases and J by 0 bases. The CDR3 consists of 18 residues. The CDR3, as DNA: TGTGCCAGCAGTTACTCCGCTAGCGGGGCCCGCTCCTCCTACGAGCAGTACTTC. Encoded protein: CASSYSASGARSSYEQYF.

This clone was seen only a few times. This chain connects TRBV19 to TRBJ1-1; no clear D gene. The germline CDR1 and CDR2 sequences are LNHDA and SQIVND (reference sequence). The CDR3 has 13 amino acids. V was shortened by 3 bases and J by 2 bases, with 7 bases between the two germline ends. CDR3 nucleotides: TGTGCCAGTAGTATCGGCACTAACACTGAAGCTTTCTTT. Translating it yields CASSIGTNTEAFF. The variable domain in full, with the rest retrieved from reference TRBV19 and TRBJ1-1, is DGGITQSPKYLFRKEGQNVTLSCEQNLNHDAMYWYRQDPGQGLRLIYYSQIVNDFQKGDIAEGYSVSREKKESFPLTVTSAQKNPTAFYLCASSIGTNTEAFFGQGTRLTVV.

This clone is a singleton in its sample. This sequence joins TRBV5-4 and TRBJ2-5; D unresolved. The germline V gene encodes CDR1 SGHNT and CDR2 YYREEE (reference sequence). V lost 0 bases to trimming and J lost 2 bases, with 5 bases between them. The CDR3 length is 13 residues. CDR3 sequence reads: CASSLDYQETQYF. CDR3 DNA sequence: TGTGCCAGCAGCTTGGACTATCAAGAGACCCAGTACTTC.

This clone appeared a single time. The gene calls are TRBV5-6 and TRBJ1-1; D remains unclear. Looked up from germline, CDR1 is SGHDT and CDR2 is YYEEEE. The ends were cut back, 1 base at V and 4 bases at J, with 11 bases in the middle. CDR3 length: 14 amino acids. The CDR3 region has the DNA TGTGCCAGCAGCTTGAGACAAGAAATCACTGAAGCTTTCTTT. Translated, it gives CASSLRQEITEAFF.

The V call is TRBV7-2, the J call TRBJ1-2; D unclear. CDR3 length: 18 amino acids. Germline V gene sequence: CDR1 SGHTA, CDR2 FQGNSA. V shed 7 bases and J shed 4 bases, with 28 bases lying between them. The CDR3 bases are TGTGCCAGCACCGAACTTCAGGTTCTCCGTTCAAGTCCCTATGGCTACACCTTC. This encodes CASTELQVLRSSPYGYTF.

The gene calls are TRBV27 and TRBJ1-2; D is unclear. Germline V gene data show CDR1 as MNHEY and CDR2 as SMNVEV (reference sequence). Trimming removed 7 bases from V and 4 bases from J, with 13 bases in between. There are 13 residues in the CDR3. Here the CDR3 reads CASTGRAGYGYTF. DNA of the CDR3: TGTGCCAGCACAGGTCGGGCTGGCTATGGCTACACCTTC.

The chain uses TRBV18 and TRBJ2-5; the match to TRBD2 covers 13 bases. V was clipped by 5 bases and J by 4 bases; unmatched bases: 4. Germline assignment: CDR1 KGHSH and CDR2 LQKENI. The CDR3 is 15 amino acids. CDR3 region: CASSTSGGARETQYF. CDR3 nucleotides: TGTGCCAGCTCAACTAGCGGGGGGGCCCGAGAGACCCAGTACTTC.